The 13 T cell receptor beta chains listed next were all sequenced from one sample in a study of blood T cells in healthy people across ages. Next came a second PCR, run for about 6 to 12 cycles, which used a sample-barcoded 5' primer along with a J-beta primer mix. TCRdb ran MiXCR on the 5' RACE reads and lists one entry per CDR3 protein. This sample has around 1,800,000 distinct CDR3 sequences, with about two fifths found just once. Material: blood. The receptors shown here come from a human donor in good health.

The sample holds a few counts of this clonotype. This chain connects TRBV7-9 to TRBJ1-2; D gene unclear. Trimming shortened V by 0 bases and J by 3 bases, and 11 bases separated the two germline ends. Germline V lookup: CDR1 SEHNR, CDR2 FQNEAQ (reference sequence). This CDR3 is built from 15 residues. Here the CDR3 DNA reads TGTGCCAGCAGCTTAGCCGCCCCGCGGGACTATGGCTACACCTTC. Translating gives CASSLAAPRDYGYTF. Using reference TRBV7-9 and TRBJ1-2 for the parts outside the CDR3, the full variable domain is DTGVSQNPRHKITKRGQNVTFRCDPISEHNRLYWYRQTLGQGPEFLTYFQNEAQLEKSRLLSDRFSAERPKGSFSTLEIQRTEQGDSAMYLCASSLAAPRDYGYTFGSGTRLTVV.

The table lists this clonotype with a count of one. V is TRBV6-2 or TRBV6-3 and J is TRBJ2-1, with TRBD2 identical over 12 bases. Germline loops: CDR1 MNHEY, CDR2 SVGEGT. The CDR3 has 14 residues. Losses at the gene ends were 2 bases for V and 15 bases for J; bases not matched to a gene: 8. DNA of the CDR3: TGTGCCAGCAGTTACAGGCTAGCGGGGGGGGAAGCGTTCTTC. Translated, it gives CASSYRLAGGEAFF.

This chain uses TRBV7-2 with TRBJ2-7; 9 bases line up with TRBD2. Germline V gene sequence: CDR1 SGHTA, CDR2 FQGNSA. J gave up 0 bases and V 4 bases, and 4 bases lay outside the gene matches. CDR3 length: 15 amino acids. Written as DNA, the CDR3 is TGTGCCAGCAGCTCACTAGCGGGCACCTCCTACGAGCAGTACTTC. The encoded protein is CASSSLAGTSYEQYF.

This clonotype occurred a few times. The chain joins TRBV28 to TRBJ1-6; D unresolved. CDR3 length: 13 residues. In germline, CDR1 is MDHEN, CDR2 SYDVKM. The ends were cut back, 6 bases at V and 8 bases at J, with 11 bases in the middle. CDR3 region: CASRNDRYSPLHF. In DNA, the CDR3 is TGTGCCAGCAGGAACGACCGGTATTCACCCCTCCACTTT. Full variable domain (remainder filled in from reference TRBV28 and TRBJ1-6): DVKVTQSSRYLVKRTGEKVFLECVQDMDHENMFWYRQDPGLGLRLIYFSYDVKMKEKGDIPEGYSVSREKKERFSLILESASTNQTSMYLCASRNDRYSPLHFGNGTRLTVT.

The chain recombines TRBV7-9 with TRBJ2-3; D gene unclear. V shed 2 bases and J shed 2 bases, with 14 bases lying between them. CDR3 length: 16 amino acids. In germline, CDR1 is SEHNR, CDR2 FQNEAQ (reference sequence). As DNA, the CDR3 is TGTGCCAGCAGCTTATCGGCTACACGTGACACAGATACGCAGTATTTT. Translated: CASSLSATRDTDTQYF.

The J gene is TRBJ2-1, the V gene TRBV15, with a tentative D call TRBD2 (5 bases). Trimming shortened V by 0 bases and J by 0 bases, and 15 bases separated the two germline ends. Germline V gene sequence: CDR1 LNHNV, CDR2 YYDKDF (reference sequence). The CDR3 totals 18 residues. The CDR3 loop is CATSRDLGGSSSYNEQFF. For the CDR3, the DNA is TGTGCCACCAGCAGAGATCTCGGCGGGTCTAGCTCCTACAATGAGCAGTTCTTC.

This chain links TRBV5-1 with TRBJ2-3, with 7 bases aligning to TRBD1. Trimming removed 2 bases from V and 5 bases from J; junction bases left unmatched: 8. This CDR3 spans 15 amino acids. Germline lookup yields CDR1 SGHRS and CDR2 YFSETQ. The CDR3 coding sequence is TGCGCCAGCAGCTTCATCACAGGGGTGATAGATACGCAGTATTTT. This gives the protein CASSFITGVIDTQYF.

This clonotype was counted a few times. The rearrangement uses TRBV3-1 and TRBJ2-5; no definite D call. The CDR3 consists of 13 residues. Germline V CDR1 and CDR2: LGHDT, YNNKEL (reference sequence). The germline V and J ends were trimmed by 0 bases and 7 bases, with 9 bases remaining between them. CDR3 coding DNA: TGTGCCAGCAGCCAAGATAGATCAGGGACCCAGTACTTC. This sequence encodes CASSQDRSGTQYF.

The gene calls are TRBV7-2 and TRBJ1-2; unclear D gene. The CDR3 runs to 15 residues. Per the germline V gene, CDR1 is SGHTA and CDR2 is FQGNSA. The ends were cut back, 5 bases at V and 5 bases at J, with 18 bases in the middle. This CDR3 reads CASSPDSLNLYGYTF. In DNA form, the CDR3 reads TGTGCCAGCAGCCCCGATTCTTTGAACCTATATGGCTACACCTTC.

In its sample, this clonotype was seen a few times. The chain links TRBV24-1 to TRBJ2-5, with 8 bases lining up with TRBD2. The CDR3 is 17 amino acids. V gave up 1 base and J gave up 3 bases; unmatched junction bases: 9. CDR1 is KGHDR and CDR2 is SFDVKD in the germline V gene. DNA of the CDR3: TGTGCCACCAGTGATTTCCCGACAGCGGGGGTGAAAGAGACCCAGTACTTC. This encodes CATSDFPTAGVKETQYF.

This clonotype was detected a few times. The chain carries TRBV29-1 and TRBJ2-7; no clear D. The CDR3 length is 13 residues. Trimming took off 4 bases at V and 0 bases at J, with 10 bases between the two ends. The germline CDR1 and CDR2 sequences are SQVTM and ANQGSEA. CDR3 nucleotides: TGCAGCGTTGGCGGTTTCCACTCCTACGAGCAGTACTTC. This sequence encodes CSVGGFHSYEQYF.

The chain recombines TRBV7-9 with TRBJ1-5; perhaps TRBD1 as D (6 bases). The CDR3 sequence is 13 residues long. Per germline, CDR1 SEHNR and CDR2 FQNEAQ (reference sequence). V was clipped by 3 bases and J by 5 bases, with 8 bases between them. The CDR3 spells CASSFGQHQPQHF. The CDR3 DNA sequence: TGTGCCAGCAGCTTTGGACAGCATCAGCCCCAGCATTTT.

In regard to this clonotype: This may come from a read error, since a much larger clone is one base off. This rearrangement joins TRBV10-3 to TRBJ2-5, with D tentatively TRBD1 or TRBD2 (5 bases each). CDR3 length: 15 amino acids. The V gene's germline CDR1 is ENHRY and CDR2 SYGVKD. Trimming took 0 bases from V and 2 from J, leaving 10 bases between them. Here the CDR3 DNA reads TGTGCCATCAGTGAGTCCGGGGCAGAGCAAGAGACCCAGTACTTC. It codes for CAISESGAEQETQYF.